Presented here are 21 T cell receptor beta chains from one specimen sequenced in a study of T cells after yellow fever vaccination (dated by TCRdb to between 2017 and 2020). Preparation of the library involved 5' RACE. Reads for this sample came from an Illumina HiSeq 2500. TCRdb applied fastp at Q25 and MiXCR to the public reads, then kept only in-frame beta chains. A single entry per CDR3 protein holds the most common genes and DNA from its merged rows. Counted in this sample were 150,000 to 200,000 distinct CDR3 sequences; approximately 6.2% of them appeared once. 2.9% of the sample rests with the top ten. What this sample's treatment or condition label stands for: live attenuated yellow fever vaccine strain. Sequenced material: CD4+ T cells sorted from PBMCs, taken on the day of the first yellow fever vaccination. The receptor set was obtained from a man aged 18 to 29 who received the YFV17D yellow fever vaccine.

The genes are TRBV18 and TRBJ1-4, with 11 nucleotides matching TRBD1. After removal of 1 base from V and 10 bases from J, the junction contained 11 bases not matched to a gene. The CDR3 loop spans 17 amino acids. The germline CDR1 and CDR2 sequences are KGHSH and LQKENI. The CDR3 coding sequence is TGTGCCAGCTCACCACGCCTCCGGGACAGGGGGTCGGGAAAACTGTTTTTT. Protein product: CASSPRLRDRGSGKLFF. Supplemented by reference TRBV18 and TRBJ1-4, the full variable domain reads NAGVMQNPRHLVRRRGQEARLRCSPMKGHSHVYWYRQLPEEGLKFMVYLQKENIIDESGMPKERFSAEFPKEGPSILRIQQVVRGDSAAYFCASSPRLRDRGSGKLFFGSGTQLSVL.

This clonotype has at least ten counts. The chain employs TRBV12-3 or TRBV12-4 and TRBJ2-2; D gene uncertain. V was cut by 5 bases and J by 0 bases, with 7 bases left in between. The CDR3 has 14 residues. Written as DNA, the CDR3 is TGTGCCAGCAGTCCGCAGACGAACACCGGGGAGCTGTTTTTT. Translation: CASSPQTNTGELFF.

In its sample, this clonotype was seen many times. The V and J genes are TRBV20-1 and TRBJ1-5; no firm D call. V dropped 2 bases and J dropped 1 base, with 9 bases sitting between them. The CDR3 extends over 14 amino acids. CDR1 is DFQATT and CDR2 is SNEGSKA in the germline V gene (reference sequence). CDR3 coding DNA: TGCAGTGCTAGATATGGACGGAGCAATCAGCCCCAGCATTTT. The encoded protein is CSARYGRSNQPQHF.

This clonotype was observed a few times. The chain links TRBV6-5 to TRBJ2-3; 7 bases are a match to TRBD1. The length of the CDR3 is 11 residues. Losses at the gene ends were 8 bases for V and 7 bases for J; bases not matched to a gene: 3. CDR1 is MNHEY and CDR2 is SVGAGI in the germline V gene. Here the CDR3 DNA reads TGTGCCAGCCACAGGGGTCATACGCAGTATTTT. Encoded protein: CASHRGHTQYF.

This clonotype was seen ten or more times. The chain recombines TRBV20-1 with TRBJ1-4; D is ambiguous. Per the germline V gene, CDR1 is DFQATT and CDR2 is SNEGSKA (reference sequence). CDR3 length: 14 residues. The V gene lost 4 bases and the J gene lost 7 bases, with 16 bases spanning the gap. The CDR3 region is CSANRGDMPEKLFF. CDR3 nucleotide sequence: TGCAGTGCTAATAGAGGAGACATGCCTGAAAAACTGTTTTTT.

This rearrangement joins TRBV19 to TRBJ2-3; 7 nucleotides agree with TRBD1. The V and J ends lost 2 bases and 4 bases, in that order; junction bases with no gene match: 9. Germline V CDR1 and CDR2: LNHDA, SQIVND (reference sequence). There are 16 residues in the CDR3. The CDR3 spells CASSIFGRDSPDTQYF. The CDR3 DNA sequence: TGTGCCAGTAGTATATTTGGCCGGGACAGTCCAGATACGCAGTATTTT.

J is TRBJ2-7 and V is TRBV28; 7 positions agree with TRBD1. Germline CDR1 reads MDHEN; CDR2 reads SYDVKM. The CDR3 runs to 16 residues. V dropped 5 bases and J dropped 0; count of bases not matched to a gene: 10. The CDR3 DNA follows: TGTGCCAGCAGTCCCCCGGGGACAGCGAGCTCCTACGAGCAGTACGTC. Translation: CASSPPGTASSYEQYV.

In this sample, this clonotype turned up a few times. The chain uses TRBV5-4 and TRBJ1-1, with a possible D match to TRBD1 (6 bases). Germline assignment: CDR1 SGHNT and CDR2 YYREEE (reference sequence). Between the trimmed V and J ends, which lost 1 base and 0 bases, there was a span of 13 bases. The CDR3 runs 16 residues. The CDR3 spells CASSLTFGQMNTEAFF. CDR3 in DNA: TGTGCCAGCAGCTTGACCTTTGGACAGATGAACACTGAAGCTTTCTTT.

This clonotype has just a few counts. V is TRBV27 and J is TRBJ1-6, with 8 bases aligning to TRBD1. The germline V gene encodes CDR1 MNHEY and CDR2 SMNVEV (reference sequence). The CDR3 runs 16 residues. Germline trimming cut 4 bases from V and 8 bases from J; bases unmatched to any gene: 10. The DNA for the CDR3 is TGTGCCAGCAGTTCCCAACAGGGGGGAGCTGATTCACCCCTCCACTTT. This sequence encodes CASSSQQGGADSPLHF.

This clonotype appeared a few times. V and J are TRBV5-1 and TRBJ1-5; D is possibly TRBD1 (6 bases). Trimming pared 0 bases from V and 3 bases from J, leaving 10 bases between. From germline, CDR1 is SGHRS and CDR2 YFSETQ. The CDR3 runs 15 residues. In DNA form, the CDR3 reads TGCGCCAGCAGCTTGGTTGGGGGCACCAATCAGCCCCAGCATTTT. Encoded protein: CASSLVGGTNQPQHF.

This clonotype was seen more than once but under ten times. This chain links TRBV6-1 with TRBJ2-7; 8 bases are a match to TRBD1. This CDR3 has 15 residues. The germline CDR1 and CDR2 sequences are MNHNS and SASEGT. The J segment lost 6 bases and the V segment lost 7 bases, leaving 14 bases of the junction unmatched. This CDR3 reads CASTRGQGLSLEQYV. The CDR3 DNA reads TGTGCCAGCACCCGAGGACAGGGTCTATCCCTCGAGCAGTACGTC.

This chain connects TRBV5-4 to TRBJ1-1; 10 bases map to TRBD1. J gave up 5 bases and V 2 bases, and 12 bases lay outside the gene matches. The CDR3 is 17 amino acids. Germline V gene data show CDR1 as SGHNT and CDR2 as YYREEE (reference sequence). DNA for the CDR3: TGTGCCAGCAGCTTATCAGCTGGGACAGGGGCGCTTACTGAAGCTTTCTTT. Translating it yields CASSLSAGTGALTEAFF.

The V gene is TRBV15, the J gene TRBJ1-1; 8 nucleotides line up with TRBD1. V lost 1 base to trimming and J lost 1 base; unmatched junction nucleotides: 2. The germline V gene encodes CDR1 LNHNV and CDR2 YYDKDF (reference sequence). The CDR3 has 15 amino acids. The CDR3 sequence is CATSRGGQGNTEAFF. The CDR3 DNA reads TGTGCCACCAGCAGAGGTGGACAGGGGAACACTGAAGCTTTCTTT.

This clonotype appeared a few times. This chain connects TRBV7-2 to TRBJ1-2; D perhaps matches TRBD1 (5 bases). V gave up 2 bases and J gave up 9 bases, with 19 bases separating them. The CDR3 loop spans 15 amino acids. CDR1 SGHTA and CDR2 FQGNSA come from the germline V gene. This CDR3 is CASSLSFGAPDRYTF. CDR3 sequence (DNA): TGTGCCAGCAGCTTATCCTTCGGGGCCCCGGATCGCTACACCTTC.

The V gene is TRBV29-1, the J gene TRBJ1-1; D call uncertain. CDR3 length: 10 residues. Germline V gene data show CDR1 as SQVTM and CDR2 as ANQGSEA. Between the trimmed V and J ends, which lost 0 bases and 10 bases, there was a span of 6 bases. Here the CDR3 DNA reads TGCAGCGTTGAAGAGGGAGCAGCTTTCTTT. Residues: CSVEEGAAFF.

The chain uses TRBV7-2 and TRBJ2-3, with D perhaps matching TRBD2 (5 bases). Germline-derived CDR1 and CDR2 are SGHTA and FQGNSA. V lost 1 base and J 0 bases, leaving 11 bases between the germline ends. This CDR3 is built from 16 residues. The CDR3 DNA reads TGTGCCAGCAGCTTAGGAGGGCTCGACAGCACAGATACGCAGTATTTT. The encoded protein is CASSLGGLDSTDTQYF.

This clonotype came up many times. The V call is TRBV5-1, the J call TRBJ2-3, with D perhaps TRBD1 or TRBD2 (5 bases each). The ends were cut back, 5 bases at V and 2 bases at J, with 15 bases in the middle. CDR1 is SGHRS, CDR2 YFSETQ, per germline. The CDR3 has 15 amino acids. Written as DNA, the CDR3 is TGCGCCAGCAGGGGACCTACTCTAAACACAGATACGCAGTATTTT. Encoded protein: CASRGPTLNTDTQYF.

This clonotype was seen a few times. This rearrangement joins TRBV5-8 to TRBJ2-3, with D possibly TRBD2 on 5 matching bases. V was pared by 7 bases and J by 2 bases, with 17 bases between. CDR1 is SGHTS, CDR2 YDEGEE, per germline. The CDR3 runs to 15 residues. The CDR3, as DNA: TGTGCCAGCTCCGCTAGCCTGCAACTCACAGATACGCAGTATTTT. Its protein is CASSASLQLTDTQYF. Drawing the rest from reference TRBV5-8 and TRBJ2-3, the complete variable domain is EAGVTQSPTHLIKTRGQQATLRCSPISGHTSVYWYQQALGLGLQFLLWYDEGEERNRGNFPPRFSGRQFPNYSSELNVNALELEDSALYLCASSASLQLTDTQYFGPGTRLTVL.

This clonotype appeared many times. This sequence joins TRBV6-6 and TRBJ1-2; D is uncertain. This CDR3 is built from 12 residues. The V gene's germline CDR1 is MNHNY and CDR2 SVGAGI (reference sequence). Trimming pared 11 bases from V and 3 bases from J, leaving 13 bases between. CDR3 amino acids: CALGSRHYGYTF. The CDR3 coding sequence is TGTGCCCTCGGGTCAAGACACTATGGCTACACCTTC.

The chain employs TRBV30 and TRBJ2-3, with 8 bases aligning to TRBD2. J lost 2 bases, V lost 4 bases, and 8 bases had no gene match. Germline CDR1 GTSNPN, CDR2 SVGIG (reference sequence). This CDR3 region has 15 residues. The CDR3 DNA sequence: TGTGCCTGGACCCGACGAGCGGGGGACACAGATACGCAGTATTTT. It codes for CAWTRRAGDTDTQYF.

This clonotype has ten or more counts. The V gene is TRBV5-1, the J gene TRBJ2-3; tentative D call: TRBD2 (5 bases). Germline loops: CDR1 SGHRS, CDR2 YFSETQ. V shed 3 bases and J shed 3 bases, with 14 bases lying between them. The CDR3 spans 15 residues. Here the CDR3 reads CASSSPGEGTDTQYF. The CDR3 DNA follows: TGCGCCAGCAGCTCCCCAGGCGAGGGAACAGATACGCAGTATTTT.